Listed below are T cell receptor beta chains from one sample, sequenced in a study of T cells in Graves' hyperthyroidism and ophthalmopathy. TCRdb passed the multiplex PCR reads through MiXCR, listing each CDR3 protein once. This table holds around 56,000 distinct CDR3 sequences, around half found once. The source material was blood. The receptors were gathered from a woman aged 30 to 39 with Graves' ophthalmopathy. CDR3s include the opening cysteine and the closing phenylalanine or tryptophan. D genes are given only for firm matches. For some rows the clone size is stated as once, few or many, or as a class when expanded; others skip it.

>TRBJ2-3|NA|medium-sized|TRBV7-2
TGTGCCAGCAGCTTAACGGGAAGCACAGATACGCAGTATTTT
CASSLTGSTDTQYF
>TRBJ2-7|TRBD1|NA|TRBV10-3
TGTGCCACCCGTGACAGGGTTGGACCTGACGAGCAGTACTTC
CATRDRVGPDEQYF
>TRBJ2-7|NA|medium-sized|TRBV25-1
TGTGCCAGCAGTGAGACCTACGAGCAGTACTTC
CASSETYEQYF
>TRBJ2-7|TRBD2|once|TRBV7-8
TGTGCCAGCAGCTTAGAGGGACTAGCGGGCTTCGACGAGCAGTACTTC
CASSLEGLAGFDEQYF
>TRBJ2-7|NA|NA|TRBV5-5
TGTGCCAGCAGCTTCAGCGGCATGAACTCCTACGAGCAGTACTTC
CASSFSGMNSYEQYF
>TRBJ2-7|TRBD2|NA|TRBV7-3
TGTGCCAGCGTTTCCGGGACTAGCGTCTACGAGCAGTACTTC
CASVSGTSVYEQYF
>TRBJ1-3|NA|NA|TRBV29-1
TGCAGCGTTGTGGCCAACTCTGGAAACACCATATATTTT
CSVVANSGNTIYF
>TRBJ1-5|TRBD1|NA|TRBV20-1
TGCAGTGCTAGAGGGCAGGGGGCGAGCAATCAGCCCCAGCATTTT
CSARGQGASNQPQHF
>TRBJ1-5|TRBD1|NA|TRBV28
TGTGCCAGCAGGAGTGACAGGGGGATTTATAGCAATCAGCCCCAGCATTTT
CASRSDRGIYSNQPQHF
>TRBJ2-1|TRBD2|many|TRBV6-6
TGTGCCAGCAGTTACCCTGTGGCTAGCGGGGGTTACATCGGGTTCTTC
CASSYPVASGGYIGFF
>TRBJ1-1|NA|few|TRBV29-1
TGCAGCGTTGAAGAGGGGGGCGGAACTTTTTTT
CSVEEGGGTFF
>TRBJ2-2|TRBD2|once|TRBV7-2
TGTGCCAGCAGCTCCTGGACTAGCGGGAGAGGGGAGCTGTTTTTT
CASSSWTSGRGELFF
>TRBJ2-3|NA|many|TRBV13
TGTGCCAGCAGCTTAGAGCGGGCTACGCAGTATTTT
CASSLERATQYF
>TRBJ2-3|NA|few|TRBV30
TGTGCCTGGAGTGGCGTCGCACTCACAGATACGCAGTATTTT
CAWSGVALTDTQYF
>TRBJ1-2|NA|once|TRBV9
TGTGCCAGCAGCCTCACCGCCGGGGCCGGCTACACCTTC
CASSLTAGAGYTF
>TRBJ2-7|TRBD1|NA|TRBV7-4
TGTGCCAGCAGCACCCGACAGGGGCAGCAGTACTTC
CASSTRQGQQYF
>TRBJ2-1|NA|medium-sized|TRBV20-1
TGCAGTGCTAGAGATCGGTACGCCAATGAGCAGTTCTTC
CSARDRYANEQFF
>TRBJ1-3|NA|many|TRBV2
TGTGCCAGCAGTGATAGGGGGGGGCCTGGAAACACCATATATTTT
CASSDRGGPGNTIYF
>TRBJ1-2|TRBD1|many|TRBV5-8
TGTGCCAGCAGCTTAGACAGGGTTTATGGCTACACCTTC
CASSLDRVYGYTF
>TRBJ1-5|TRBD1|many|TRBV2
TGTGCCAGCAGCCCAGGACAGGGGGCGCGACAGCCCCAGCATTTT
CASSPGQGARQPQHF
>TRBJ1-5|NA|many|TRBV12-3/TRBV12-4
TGTGCCAGCAGTTTAAAGGGGAATAGCAATCAGCCCCAGCATTTT
CASSLKGNSNQPQHF
>TRBJ1-2|NA|NA|TRBV24-1
TGTGCCACCCGGGACACTAGGGGGGGCTACACCTTC
CATRDTRGGYTF
>TRBJ1-4|NA|many|TRBV24-1
TGTGCCACCAGTGATTCTGGGGGCTCGGGTGAAAAACTGTTTTTT
CATSDSGGSGEKLFF
>TRBJ2-7|NA|many|TRBV20-1
TGCAGTGCTAAACAAAACTACGAGCAGTACTTC
CSAKQNYEQYF
>TRBJ2-7|NA|NA|TRBV10-3
TGTGCCACACTAGGGACCTACGAGCAGTACTTC
CATLGTYEQYF
>TRBJ2-3|TRBD2|many|TRBV7-9
TGTGCCAGCAGCTGGGAGACAGGGGCTAGCGGGAGTGGGTCAGATACGCAGTATTTT
CASSWETGASGSGSDTQYF
>TRBJ1-2|NA|NA|TRBV12-3/TRBV12-4
TGTGCCAGCAGTACCCGGGGGGGCTACACCTTC
CASSTRGGYTF
>TRBJ2-1|TRBD2|NA|TRBV14
TGTGTCGGCAGCCAAGCACCAGCGGGAGGAAAGCAGTTCTTC
CVGSQAPAGGKQFF
>TRBJ2-1|NA|many|TRBV20-1
TGCAGTGCCCGGAGGGCGACAAACAATGAGCAGTTCTTC
CSARRATNNEQFF
>TRBJ1-1|NA|many|TRBV4-2
TGTGCCAGCAGCCAAGATCCCAGCTCTGACACTGAAGCTTTCTTT
CASSQDPSSDTEAFF
>TRBJ2-7|TRBD1|NA|TRBV19
TGTGCCAGTAGTATGGGGCAAGGGGGCAACGAGCAGAACTTC
CASSMGQGGNEQNF
>TRBJ1-6|NA|many|TRBV7-8
TGTGCCAGCAGCTTATTTGATCGGACACTTTATAATTCACCCCTCCACTTT
CASSLFDRTLYNSPLHF
>TRBJ2-7|NA|many|TRBV28
TGTGCCAGCAGTATAAGTAGGGGAATATACGAGCAGTACTTC
CASSISRGIYEQYF
>TRBJ2-2|TRBD1|many|TRBV12-3/TRBV12-4
TGTGCCAGCAGTCTACCGGGACAGGGTGTCGGGGAGCTGTTTTTT
CASSLPGQGVGELFF
>TRBJ2-7|NA|many|TRBV7-2
TGTGCCAGCAGCTTAGCGTCCCTAGCCTATGAGCAGTACTTC
CASSLASLAYEQYF
>TRBJ1-6|NA|NA|TRBV6-2/TRBV6-3
TGTGCCAGCAGTTACGGGCCTGCCGATTATTCACCCCTCCACTTT
CASSYGPADYSPLHF